The present T cell receptor (beta chain) was sequenced within a study of T cell changes during pregnancy in multiple sclerosis. V lost 0 bases, J lost 1 base, and 14 bases lay in between. The CDR3 covers 17 residues. The V gene's germline CDR1 is SGHDN and CDR2 FVKESK. The protocol was immunoSEQ multiplex PCR, while the TCRdb copy is restricted to in-frame clones and leaves out a portion. The repertoire includes some 81,000 clones, about 92% of them detected once, and just over 2.5% sits in the top ten. The sequencing here drew on peripheral blood, taken after pregnancy. The TCR originated in a female donor in good health, enrolled as a control in a pregnancy study. The chain uses TRBV14 and TRBJ2-3; tentatively, D is TRBD2 (7 bases). CDR3 sequence reads: CASSQEGGGRRTDTQYF. CDR3 DNA: TGTGCCAGCAGCCAAGAAGGGGGGGGGCGGCGCACAGATACGCAGTATTTT.